This record covers a single T cell receptor (beta chain). This sample stems from a study of blood T cell repertoires in COVID-19. About the research overall: Italy, Spain and the United States were the sources of the convalescent and acute COVID-19 samples. In each case, the material was cDNA or gDNA derived from T cells, B-cell-depleted T cells, or PBMCs.

Seattle's enrolled individuals joined amid active infection and were then monitored longitudinally. Authors' methods: Researchers report that nucleated cell counts were estimated from reference gene primer amplification. Data came from immunoSEQ multiplex PCR; TCRdb stores just in-frame clones and leaves some out. That table is the source of V, J and clone size, and D and trimming were worked out from the DNA. This repertoire shows fewer than 400,000 clones, under 90% found once; its top ten account for 2.5% to 3.5%. The CDR3 loop spans 14 amino acids. The sequence came from a woman aged 25 to 39 with COVID-19, enrolled during active disease. This chain uses TRBV21-1 with TRBJ2-5; the listed D gene, TRBD2, was not tested against the DNA. TRBV21-1 is a pseudogene. The sequencing input was peripheral blood. The CDR3 loop is CASSKDLNQETQYF. CDR3 nucleotide sequence: TGTGCCAGCAGCAAAGACCTAAACCAAGAGACCCAGTACTTC.